The 27 T cell receptor beta chains below all came from one sample that was sequenced in a study of blood T cell repertoires in COVID-19. Using immunoSEQ multiplex PCR, the repertoire was profiled, and TCRdb retains in-frame clones only, with some absent. The data show approximately 170,000 clones, with about four fifths seen just once and about 19% held by the top ten. The material sequenced was peripheral blood. These receptors were obtained from a woman between 65 and 79 years old who had recovered from COVID-19.

This clone turned up a few times. The CDR3 sequence: CASSLAGGTYEQYF. CDR3 bases: TGTGCCAGCAGCTTAGCGGGAGGCACCTACGAGCAGTACTTC. The J gene is TRBJ2-7, the V gene TRBV7-3; 8 nucleotides match TRBD2. CDR3 length: 14 residues. Germline CDR1 and CDR2: SGHTA and FQGTGA. V was pared by 2 bases and J by 2 bases, with 2 bases of the junction left unmatched.

The rearrangement links TRBV5-1 to TRBJ1-2; D remains unclear. Trimming took off 0 bases at V and 7 bases at J, with 10 bases between the two ends. The germline V gene encodes CDR1 SGHRS and CDR2 YFSETQ. The CDR3 is made up of 13 amino acids. DNA of the CDR3: TGCGCCAGCAGCTTGGCCCGAGGCGGTGGCTACACCTTC. Its protein product is CASSLARGGGYTF. Supplemented by reference TRBV5-1 and TRBJ1-2, the full variable domain reads KAGVTQTPRYLIKTRGQQVTLSCSPISGHRSVSWYQQTPGQGLQFLFEYFSETQRNKGNFPGRFSGRQFSNSRSEMNVSTLELGDSALYLCASSLARGGGYTFGSGTRLTVV.

The chain is built from TRBV28 and TRBJ1-3, with 7 bases aligning to TRBD1. In germline, CDR1 is MDHEN, CDR2 SYDVKM. This CDR3 contains 14 residues. Trimming at V came to 7 bases and at J to 3 bases, leaving 6 bases not matched to a gene. The CDR3 sequence is CASIEGASGNTIYF. CDR3 nucleotide sequence: TGTGCCAGCATAGAGGGGGCGAGTGGAAACACCATATATTTT.

The CDR3 protein is CASSSEGGTSGSRSSYNEQFF. The DNA of the CDR3 is TGCGCCAGCAGCTCCGAGGGGGGGACTAGCGGGAGCCGCAGCTCCTACAATGAGCAGTTCTTC. This sequence joins TRBV5-1 and TRBJ2-1, with 14 nucleotides matching TRBD2. Trimming cost V 3 bases and J 0 bases; bases outside gene matches: 14. CDR1 is SGHRS, CDR2 YFSETQ, per germline. CDR3 length: 21 amino acids.

The chain couples TRBV28 to TRBJ2-7, with D perhaps matching TRBD1 (5 bases). The germline V gene encodes CDR1 MDHEN and CDR2 SYDVKM. The CDR3 sequence is 13 residues long. Trimming removed 6 bases at V and 5 bases at J, with 14 bases between. CDR3 bases: TGTGCCAGCAGCCTCATACAGGACAACGAGCAGTACTTC. Translated, it gives CASSLIQDNEQYF.

The V call is TRBV15, the J call TRBJ1-1; D is unresolved. V was clipped by 3 bases and J by 6 bases, with 11 bases between them. CDR3 size: 13 residues. The V gene's germline CDR1 is LNHNV and CDR2 YYDKDF (reference sequence). DNA for the CDR3: TGTGCCACCAGCAGCGCCCCCCGGGCTGAAGCTTTCTTT. Its protein product is CATSSAPRAEAFF.

The chain is built from TRBV7-6 and TRBJ2-1, with TRBD1 identical over 10 bases. Germline V lookup: CDR1 SGHVS, CDR2 FNYEAQ. V trimming: 2 bases; J trimming: 9 bases; junction bases outside the gene matches: 10. This CDR3 is 16 amino acids long. CDR3 coding DNA: TGTGCCAGCAGCTTATATGGGACAGGGGCGGGGGGTGAGCAGTTCTTC. Residues: CASSLYGTGAGGEQFF.

The rearrangement uses TRBV27 and TRBJ2-4, with D possibly matching TRBD2 (6 bases). Trimming took 5 bases from V and 3 from J, leaving 17 bases between them. Germline CDR1 is MNHEY and CDR2 is SMNVEV (reference sequence). The CDR3 runs 16 residues. The DNA of the CDR3 is TGTGCCAGCAGTCCCCAGCCCCGGGAGTACAAAAACATTCAGTACTTC. Protein: CASSPQPREYKNIQYF.

The rearrangement joins TRBV29-1 to TRBJ2-7; 9 bases fit TRBD1. V gave up 7 bases and J gave up 5 bases; unmatched junction bases: 6. Germline V lookup: CDR1 SQVTM, CDR2 ANQGSEA. The CDR3 is 12 residues long. CDR3 DNA: TGCAGCGCCGGGACAGGGATCCACGAGCAGTACTTC. The encoded protein is CSAGTGIHEQYF.

The chain employs TRBV12-3 or TRBV12-4 and TRBJ1-1; no reliable D call. Trimming stripped 7 bases from V and 5 bases from J, with 11 bases between. The CDR3 loop spans 12 amino acids. The CDR3 reads CASTPRQTEAFF. The CDR3 nucleotides are TGTGCCAGCACCCCGCGGCAGACTGAAGCTTTCTTT.

This clone came up many times. This chain links TRBV12-3 or TRBV12-4 with TRBJ2-5; possible D gene TRBD2, 5 bases. CDR3 length equals 13 residues. V shed 3 bases and J shed 5 bases, with 10 bases lying between them. The CDR3 reads CASSLVALETQYF. The CDR3 DNA follows: TGTGCCAGCAGTTTGGTAGCGCTGGAGACCCAGTACTTC.

The J gene is TRBJ1-4, the V gene TRBV9, with 10 bases aligning to TRBD1. Trimming cost V 4 bases and J 8 bases; bases outside gene matches: 5. In germline, CDR1 is SGDLS, CDR2 YYNGEE. The CDR3 is 14 residues long. CDR3 nucleotides: TGTGCCAGCAGCCCCCGGACAGGGGGGGAAAAACTGTTTTTT. It encodes CASSPRTGGEKLFF.

This clone was counted between two and nine times. J is TRBJ2-1 and V is TRBV5-1; 11 positions match TRBD2. The CDR3 has 16 residues. V dropped 4 bases and J dropped 8; count of bases not matched to a gene: 11. From germline, CDR1 is SGHRS and CDR2 YFSETQ. The CDR3 protein is CASSGPTSGALDEQFF. The CDR3 DNA follows: TGCGCCAGCAGCGGACCGACTAGCGGGGCTCTCGATGAGCAGTTCTTC.

The chain couples TRBV2 to TRBJ1-1; 7 bases agree with TRBD1. The V and J ends lost 8 bases and 1 base, in that order; junction bases with no gene match: 7. The CDR3 sequence is 14 residues long. Germline V gene lookup returns CDR1 SNHLY and CDR2 FYNNEI. The CDR3 DNA follows: TGTGCCAGCTCCTTCCAGGGGGAGAACACTGAAGCTTTCTTT. Protein: CASSFQGENTEAFF.

The chain employs TRBV19 and TRBJ2-1, with a possible D match to TRBD1 (6 bases). Trimming took 4 bases from V and 0 from J, leaving 13 bases between them. The CDR3 covers 16 residues. CDR1 and CDR2 from the germline V gene are LNHDA and SQIVND (reference sequence). The CDR3 loop is CASSSRDRSSYNEQFF. CDR3 nucleotides: TGTGCCAGTAGTAGCAGAGACAGGAGCTCCTACAATGAGCAGTTCTTC.

The DNA for the CDR3 is TGTGCCAGCTCACCCCCAGGGGGCAGGGTTGGTGAAAAACTGTTTTTT. Its protein is CASSPPGGRVGEKLFF. The gene calls are TRBV18 and TRBJ1-4, with 8 bases fitting TRBD1. Germline loops: CDR1 KGHSH, CDR2 LQKENI. This CDR3 is built from 16 residues. V lost 3 bases, J lost 7 bases, and 10 bases stayed unmatched. Based on the CDR3 plus reference TRBV18 and TRBJ1-4, the full variable domain is NAGVMQNPRHLVRRRGQEARLRCSPMKGHSHVYWYRQLPEEGLKFMVYLQKENIIDESGMPKERFSAEFPKEGPSILRIQQVVRGDSAAYFCASSPPGGRVGEKLFFGSGTQLSVL.

This clone was recorded only once. This chain's CDR3 is CASSLGSGGWQPQHF. DNA for the CDR3: TGCGCCAGCAGCTTGGGTTCGGGGGGTTGGCAGCCCCAGCATTTT. The chain is built from TRBV5-1 and TRBJ1-5; the D gene is possibly TRBD1 (5 bases). The CDR3 covers 15 residues. The germline V gene has CDR1 SGHRS and CDR2 YFSETQ. V lost 0 bases and J 7 bases, leaving 14 bases between the germline ends.

This clone was picked up many times. This sequence joins TRBV28 and TRBJ1-1, with D maybe TRBD1 (6 bases). Germline V gives CDR1 MDHEN, CDR2 SYDVKM. The CDR3 sequence is 15 residues long. The V gene lost 3 bases and the J gene lost 4 bases, with 15 bases spanning the gap. CDR3 residues: CASSFPQGGGTEAFF. The CDR3 DNA reads TGTGCCAGCAGTTTTCCCCAAGGGGGGGGCACTGAAGCTTTCTTT.

This CDR3 reads CASSQEGPSTFSTDTQYF. CDR3 DNA: TGTGCCAGCAGCCAAGAGGGGCCTTCCACCTTTAGCACAGATACGCAGTATTTT. This chain joins TRBV4-2 and TRBJ2-3, with a possible D match to TRBD1 (5 bases). The germline V gene encodes CDR1 LGHNA and CDR2 YNFKEQ. The CDR3 totals 18 residues. V dropped 0 bases and J dropped 0 bases, with 16 bases sitting between them.

The chain combines TRBV3-1 (or the pseudogene TRBV3-2) with TRBJ2-1; TRBD2 matches 7 bases. This CDR3 has 12 amino acids. CDR1 is LGHDT, CDR2 YNNKEL, per germline (reference sequence). V lost 1 base, J lost 10 bases, and 1 base stayed unmatched. The CDR3 coding sequence is TGTGCCAGCAGCCAAGTGCGGGGGGAGCAGTTCTTC. This encodes CASSQVRGEQFF.

The chain employs TRBV3-1 (or the pseudogene TRBV3-2) and TRBJ1-2, with D tentatively TRBD1 (6 bases). The V gene's germline CDR1 is LGHDT and CDR2 YNNKEL (reference sequence). The CDR3 length is 14 residues. V was pared by 5 bases and J by 3 bases, with 13 bases between. CDR3 in DNA: TGTGCCAGCAGCAAACAGGGCGGTGACTATGGCTACACCTTC. It is translated as CASSKQGGDYGYTF.

This sequence joins TRBV28 and TRBJ2-1, with D perhaps matching TRBD2 (5 bases). Germline CDR1 MDHEN, CDR2 SYDVKM. The CDR3 contains 15 residues. The V end was cut by 3 bases, the J end by 4 bases, with 13 bases between. In nucleotides, the CDR3 is TGTGCCAGCAGTTTTTGGCGGGCCCGATACAATGAGCAGTTCTTC. It codes for CASSFWRARYNEQFF.

This sequence joins TRBV15 and TRBJ2-5, with TRBD1 identical over 7 bases. Germline lookup yields CDR1 LNHNV and CDR2 YYDKDF (reference sequence). The CDR3 is 15 amino acids. After removal of 7 bases from V and 0 bases from J, the junction contained 8 bases not matched to a gene. In nucleotides, the CDR3 is TGTGCCACCACCACAGGGGTCGAGTACCAAGAGACCCAGTACTTC. Translating it yields CATTTGVEYQETQYF.

This clone was observed a single time. The chain is built from TRBV7-3 and TRBJ1-1, with TRBD1 matching over 9 bases. Germline V gene data show CDR1 as SGHTA and CDR2 as FQGTGA. There are 14 residues in the CDR3. V dropped 5 bases and J dropped 3; count of bases not matched to a gene: 4. CDR3 DNA: TGTGCCAGCAGCCGGGACAGGGTGGACACTGAAGCTTTCTTT. It specifies CASSRDRVDTEAFF.

This clone showed up just a few times. The chain is built from TRBV14 and TRBJ2-5; D may be TRBD1 (5 bases). With 5 bases removed from V and 2 bases from J, the gap between germline ends came to 12 bases. Germline V lookup: CDR1 SGHDN, CDR2 FVKESK. CDR3 length equals 14 residues. CDR3 in amino acids: CASSGLDRQETQYF. CDR3 DNA: TGTGCCAGCAGCGGGTTAGACAGACAAGAGACCCAGTACTTC.

The chain links TRBV28 to TRBJ2-5, with 13 positions matching TRBD2. The ends lost 6 bases at V and 5 bases at J; junction bases unmatched: 6. The CDR3 loop spans 15 amino acids. Looked up from germline, CDR1 is MDHEN and CDR2 is SYDVKM. This CDR3 reads CASSSPTSGGETQYF. In nucleotides, the CDR3 is TGTGCCAGCAGCTCCCCGACTAGCGGGGGGGAGACCCAGTACTTC.

V gene TRBV7-9 combines with J gene TRBJ2-1; perhaps TRBD2 as D (6 bases). CDR1 and CDR2 from the germline V gene are SEHNR and FQNEAQ (reference sequence). The V end lost 7 bases, the J end lost 4 bases, and 11 bases lay between the germline ends. The CDR3 extends over 13 amino acids. Here the CDR3 reads CASTARGYNEQFF. CDR3 in DNA: TGTGCCAGCACTGCTCGGGGGTACAATGAGCAGTTCTTC. Full variable domain (rest looked up from reference TRBV7-9 and TRBJ2-1): DTGVSQNPRHKITKRGQNVTFRCDPISEHNRLYWYRQTLGQGPEFLTYFQNEAQLEKSRLLSDRFSAERPKGSFSTLEIQRTEQGDSAMYLCASTARGYNEQFFGPGTRLTVL.